This entry lists 26 T cell receptor beta chains sequenced from one sample in a study of beta chain features in type 1 diabetes. Reverse transcription of all isolated RNA meant that expressed TCRB transcripts were sequenced. Sequenced by immunoSEQ multiplex PCR; TCRdb stores in-frame clones only, minus some. The sample contains around 180,000 clones, approximately 13% of which appear only once. The specimen was central memory CD4+ T cells from blood. Receptor source: a woman aged 18-29 years in good health.

This clone came up a few times. This sequence joins TRBV6-1 and TRBJ2-3; D unclear. The CDR3 is 13 residues long. Germline V gene lookup returns CDR1 MNHNS and CDR2 SASEGT. The germline V and J ends were trimmed by 6 bases and 0 bases, with 7 bases remaining between them. The CDR3 DNA sequence: TGTGCCAGCAGACTACTGAGCACAGATACGCAGTATTTT. Residues: CASRLLSTDTQYF.

The CDR3 here is CASSLTGTSGKDTQYF. In DNA, the CDR3 is TGTGCCAGCAGTTTAACCGGGACTAGCGGGAAAGATACGCAGTATTTT. The chain carries TRBV27 and TRBJ2-3; 13 bases fit TRBD2. Germline CDR1 MNHEY, CDR2 SMNVEV (reference sequence). The CDR3 spans 16 residues. Trimming removed 2 bases from V and 5 bases from J; junction bases left unmatched: 4.

This chain links TRBV27 with TRBJ1-5; D unresolved. Germline assignment: CDR1 MNHEY and CDR2 SMNVEV (reference sequence). The CDR3 has 12 residues. V lost 6 bases and J lost 6, with 9 bases in between. The CDR3, as DNA: TGTGCCAGCAGACCCCTACGTCAGCCCCAGCATTTT. It codes for CASRPLRQPQHF.

This clone has only a few counts. As DNA, the CDR3 is TGCAGCGTTGAACGTGGACAGGGGGCTCGGAAGGCTTTCTTT. Its protein product is CSVERGQGARKAFF. V is TRBV29-1 and J is TRBJ1-1; 11 bases line up with TRBD1. The V gene's germline CDR1 is SQVTM and CDR2 ANQGSEA. J gave up 11 bases and V 2 bases, and 10 bases lay outside the gene matches. This CDR3 is 14 amino acids long.

Turning to this clone: Other DNA sequences within the sample encode an identical CDR3. The chain joins TRBV4-3 to TRBJ2-3; 10 bases are shared with TRBD1. The trim removed 4 bases at V and 3 bases at J, leaving 4 bases unmatched. In germline, CDR1 is LGHNA, CDR2 YSLEER. CDR3 length: 15 residues. CDR3 sequence: CASSRGQGVTDTQYF. CDR3 coding DNA: TGCGCCAGCAGCCGAGGACAGGGGGTTACAGATACGCAGTATTTT.

The chain has TRBV25-1 and TRBJ2-1, with 7 bases fitting TRBD2. The germline V gene encodes CDR1 MGHDK and CDR2 SYGVNS. After removal of 5 bases from V and 7 bases from J, the junction contained 11 bases not matched to a gene. The CDR3 totals 15 residues. DNA for the CDR3: TGTGCCAGCAGTCCTCCGGGGGGAGCGGAAAATGAGCAGTTCTTC. Translation: CASSPPGGAENEQFF.

This clone was seen a handful of times. The genes are TRBV19 and TRBJ1-2; D perhaps matches TRBD1 (5 bases). Trimming took off 4 bases at V and 7 bases at J, with 10 bases between the two ends. The CDR3 spans 12 residues. Looked up from germline, CDR1 is LNHDA and CDR2 is SQIVND (reference sequence). The CDR3 loop reads CASSRTLSGYTF. In DNA form, the CDR3 reads TGTGCCAGTAGTAGGACATTGAGTGGCTACACCTTC.

This clone has a single count. The same CDR3 arises from other DNA sequences in this sample as well. This chain connects TRBV5-1 to TRBJ2-7, with TRBD1 matching 7 bases. The CDR3 runs 14 residues. CDR1 and CDR2 from the germline V gene are SGHRS and YFSETQ. The trim removed 2 bases at V and 0 bases at J, leaving 2 bases unmatched. The CDR3 here is CASSLGDSSYEQYF. The DNA of the CDR3 is TGCGCCAGCAGCTTAGGGGACAGCTCCTACGAGCAGTACTTC.

V gene TRBV23-1 combines with J gene TRBJ1-1, with 10 bases fitting TRBD1. TRBV23-1 is noted as an ORF with a role that remains uncertain. The V segment lost 0 bases and the J segment 5 bases; nucleotides outside the gene matches: 12. This CDR3 is 18 amino acids long. The DNA for the CDR3 is TGCGCCAGCAGTCAATCCGCCGTGGACAGGGGGGAAAGAACTGAAGCTTTCTTT. Its protein product is CASSQSAVDRGERTEAFF.

This clone was observed a handful of times. This rearrangement joins TRBV18 to TRBJ1-4; a weak D match, TRBD1 (6 bases). Trimming stripped 6 bases from V and 8 bases from J, with 13 bases between. Germline CDR1 is KGHSH and CDR2 is LQKENI. The CDR3 has 13 residues. In nucleotides, the CDR3 is TGTGCCAGCTCCCTTGGGACACCAGAAAAACTGTTTTTT. Translating gives CASSLGTPEKLFF.

The chain uses TRBV7-8 and TRBJ2-1; D remains unclear. Germline assignment: CDR1 SGHVS and CDR2 FQNEAQ. CDR3 size: 14 residues. V dropped 5 bases and J dropped 4 bases, with 12 bases sitting between them. CDR3 loop: CASSQEFGYNEQFF. CDR3 coding DNA: TGTGCCAGCAGCCAAGAGTTCGGGTACAATGAGCAGTTCTTC.

The chain couples TRBV2 to TRBJ2-3; 7 bases agree with TRBD1. The V segment lost 6 bases and the J segment 3 bases; nucleotides outside the gene matches: 9. CDR3 size: 15 residues. CDR1 and CDR2 from the germline V gene are SNHLY and FYNNEI. CDR3 amino acids: CASRTGPHGTDTQYF. CDR3 DNA: TGTGCCAGCAGGACAGGGCCCCATGGGACAGATACGCAGTATTTT. Using reference TRBV2 and TRBJ2-3 for the parts outside the CDR3, the full variable domain is EPEVTQTPSHQVTQMGQEVILRCVPISNHLYFYWYRQILGQKVEFLVSFYNNEISEKSEIFDDQFSVERPDGSNFTLKIRSTKLEDSAMYFCASRTGPHGTDTQYFGPGTRLTVL.

This clone was observed a handful of times. This chain connects TRBV6-6 to TRBJ2-3, with D tentatively TRBD1 (6 bases). V lost 0 bases and J 5 bases, leaving 12 bases between the germline ends. This CDR3 has 15 amino acids. CDR1 and CDR2 (germline): MNHNY, SVGAGI (reference sequence). Here the CDR3 DNA reads TGTGCCAGCAGTTACTCCTCAGGGGCTAGAGATACGCAGTATTTT. Translating it yields CASSYSSGARDTQYF.

This chain connects TRBV7-8 to TRBJ1-1; 7 nucleotides agree with TRBD1. The V segment lost 0 bases and the J segment 0 bases; nucleotides outside the gene matches: 7. The CDR3 runs to 17 residues. Germline CDR1 reads SGHVS; CDR2 reads FQNEAQ. CDR3 loop: CASSLAGGGWLNTEAFF. In DNA form, the CDR3 reads TGTGCCAGCAGCTTAGCAGGGGGCGGGTGGTTGAACACTGAAGCTTTCTTT.

Only a few counts were recorded for this clone. CDR3 amino acids: CASSPGQRVETQYF. CDR3 DNA: TGTGCCAGCAGTCCGGGACAACGGGTTGAGACCCAGTACTTC. V and J are TRBV6-5 and TRBJ2-5; D may be TRBD1 (6 bases). Trimming cost V 5 bases and J 5 bases, with 15 bases left between them. Germline lookup yields CDR1 MNHEY and CDR2 SVGAGI. This CDR3 has 14 amino acids.

This clone has a handful of counts. V and J are TRBV28 and TRBJ1-5; perhaps TRBD1 as D (5 bases). The CDR3 consists of 14 residues. Per the germline V gene, CDR1 is MDHEN and CDR2 is SYDVKM. The V end lost 2 bases, the J end lost 5 bases, and 10 bases lay between the germline ends. CDR3 coding DNA: TGTGCCAGCAGTTTAAAGGGGTGGTATCAGCCCCAGCATTTT. As protein: CASSLKGWYQPQHF.

This clone occurred a few times. The chain combines TRBV30 with TRBJ1-1; tentatively, D is TRBD1 (6 bases). CDR3 length: 16 residues. The germline gives CDR1 GTSNPN, CDR2 SVGIG (reference sequence). V was trimmed by 5 bases and J by 7 bases, leaving 26 bases between them. CDR3 nucleotides: TGTGCCTGGGATTATCCAGGGGTCGGGTTCGGGGTTGAAGCTTTCTTT. Protein: CAWDYPGVGFGVEAFF.

V is TRBV4-1 and J is TRBJ2-1; 8 bases fit TRBD2. The V and J ends lost 0 bases and 12 bases, in that order; junction bases with no gene match: 10. Germline assignment: CDR1 MGHRA and CDR2 YSYEKL. This CDR3 region has 15 residues. The chain's CDR3 is CASSQETSGVILQFF. DNA for the CDR3: TGCGCCAGCAGCCAAGAAACTAGCGGCGTCATATTGCAGTTCTTC.

V and J are TRBV6-5 and TRBJ2-1; TRBD2 matches at 8 bases. From germline, CDR1 is MNHEY and CDR2 SVGAGI. V lost 5 bases and J lost 9; bases outside the gene matches: 6. The CDR3 is 13 amino acids. CDR3 amino acids: CASSRREGVEQFF. The CDR3 coding sequence is TGTGCCAGCAGTCGTCGGGAGGGGGTTGAGCAGTTCTTC.

In its sample, this clone was seen a few times. The chain combines TRBV29-1 with TRBJ2-5; the match to TRBD2 covers 7 bases. Trimming took 4 bases from V and 4 from J; bases not matched to a gene: 6. The germline V gene has CDR1 SQVTM and CDR2 ANQGSEA. CDR3 length: 13 residues. The CDR3 region has the DNA TGCAGCGTTGGACTAGCTGTGGTAGAGACCCAGTACTTC. Translating it yields CSVGLAVVETQYF.

This clone appeared a few times. The chain joins TRBV19 to TRBJ2-6, with D possibly being TRBD1 (6 bases). Germline lookup yields CDR1 LNHDA and CDR2 SQIVND (reference sequence). CDR3 length equals 14 residues. V dropped 10 bases and J dropped 2 bases, with 12 bases sitting between them. CDR3 nucleotides: TGTGCCACCAACACAGGGACTGGGGCCAACGTCCTGACTTTC. It yields the protein CATNTGTGANVLTF.

This clone was detected only a few times. The CDR3 DNA reads TGTGCCAGCAGTCTCATAGCGGGAGGGCGCGAGCAGTACTTC. It translates to CASSLIAGGREQYF. V gene TRBV6-1 combines with J gene TRBJ2-7, with 11 bases aligning to TRBD2. This CDR3 is built from 14 residues. The germline gives CDR1 MNHNS, CDR2 SASEGT. Trimming removed 5 bases from V and 6 bases from J; junction bases left unmatched: 6.

In this sample, this clone turned up a few times. The chain links TRBV7-9 to TRBJ2-7, with 8 positions matching TRBD2. CDR1 SEHNR and CDR2 FQNEAQ come from the germline V gene (reference sequence). This CDR3 spans 14 amino acids. Losses at the gene ends were 2 bases for V and 6 bases for J; bases not matched to a gene: 6. For the CDR3, the DNA is TGTGCCAGCAGCTTAAGCGGGAGCGTCCCCGAGCAGTACTTC. Encoded protein: CASSLSGSVPEQYF.

There are a few counts of this clone. The chain is built from TRBV28 and TRBJ1-1; the match to TRBD1 covers 8 bases. V shed 5 bases and J 7 bases; nucleotides not matched to a gene: 12. The CDR3 is 15 amino acids. CDR1 and CDR2 (germline): MDHEN, SYDVKM. The CDR3 here is CASSPGQGALGEAFF. The CDR3 nucleotides read TGTGCCAGCAGTCCGGGGCAGGGGGCTTTGGGTGAAGCTTTCTTT. Complete variable domain (other parts from reference TRBV28 and TRBJ1-1): DVKVTQSSRYLVKRTGEKVFLECVQDMDHENMFWYRQDPGLGLRLIYFSYDVKMKEKGDIPEGYSVSREKKERFSLILESASTNQTSMYLCASSPGQGALGEAFFGQGTRLTVV.

This sequence joins TRBV14 and TRBJ2-6, with D possibly matching TRBD1 (6 bases). This CDR3 has 15 residues. The ends were cut back, 6 bases at V and 4 bases at J, with 13 bases in the middle. The germline CDR1 and CDR2 sequences are SGHDN and FVKESK. The CDR3 reads CASRPSGAGANVLTF. The DNA of the CDR3 is TGTGCCAGCAGGCCTTCAGGGGCCGGGGCCAACGTCCTGACTTTC.

On this clone: Relative to the germline gene, one junction end is altered; a read error may explain this. This rearrangement joins TRBV20-1 to TRBJ1-2; weak D call: TRBD1 (6 bases). The germline V gene encodes CDR1 DFQATT and CDR2 SNEGSKA (reference sequence). CDR3 length: 11 residues. In nucleotides, the CDR3 is TGCAGTGCAAGAGGGGGGGGTGGCTACACCTTC. Residues: CSARGGGGYTF.